The clone carrying this TCR beta chain was observed many times. Its matching antigen is unknown. TCRdb itself ran the 5' RACE reads through MiXCR, one entry per CDR3 protein. The data contain about 35,000 distinct CDR3 sequences, 9% to 12% of them singletons. This entry comes from a study of CD8 T cells in ankylosing spondylitis. General study findings and limits: Disease-linked clones were CD8+ and relatively rare in peripheral blood.

The CDR3 covers 16 residues. Germline lookup yields CDR1 SGDLS and CDR2 YYNGEE. J was trimmed by 6 bases and V by 0 bases; bases with no gene match: 3. The specimen was blood, either unsorted or a sorted T cell fraction (not recorded which). The V gene is TRBV9, the J gene TRBJ2-1; 13 nucleotides line up with TRBD2. The TCR comes from a male donor with ankylosing spondylitis or in good health (not recorded which). DNA of the CDR3: TGTGCCAGCAGCGTAGAAACTAGCGGGAGGGGCAATGAGCAGTTCTTC. Encoded protein: CASSVETSGRGNEQFF.